This T cell receptor beta chain appears in the sequencing data of a study of OX40 agonist ivuxolimab in advanced cancers. The assay was immunoSEQ multiplex PCR, and TCRdb's table has in-frame clones only and misses some. The sample includes tens of thousands of clones, around 87% of them seen just once. Germline V lookup: CDR1 MNHEY, CDR2 SVGAGI. The CDR3 covers 14 residues. Trimming removed 9 bases at V and 3 bases at J, with 17 bases between. The input for sequencing was CD4+ or CD8+ T cells sorted from blood, taken in a trial of the OX40 agonist ivuxolimab. The chain has TRBV6-5 and TRBJ1-2; no clear D. This clonotype was obtained from an adult with an advanced solid tumor such as melanoma, head and neck, liver or kidney cancer. The CDR3 reads CASSTVTHDYGYTF. The CDR3 DNA sequence: TGTGCCAGTTCAACCGTGACGCATGACTATGGCTACACCTTC.